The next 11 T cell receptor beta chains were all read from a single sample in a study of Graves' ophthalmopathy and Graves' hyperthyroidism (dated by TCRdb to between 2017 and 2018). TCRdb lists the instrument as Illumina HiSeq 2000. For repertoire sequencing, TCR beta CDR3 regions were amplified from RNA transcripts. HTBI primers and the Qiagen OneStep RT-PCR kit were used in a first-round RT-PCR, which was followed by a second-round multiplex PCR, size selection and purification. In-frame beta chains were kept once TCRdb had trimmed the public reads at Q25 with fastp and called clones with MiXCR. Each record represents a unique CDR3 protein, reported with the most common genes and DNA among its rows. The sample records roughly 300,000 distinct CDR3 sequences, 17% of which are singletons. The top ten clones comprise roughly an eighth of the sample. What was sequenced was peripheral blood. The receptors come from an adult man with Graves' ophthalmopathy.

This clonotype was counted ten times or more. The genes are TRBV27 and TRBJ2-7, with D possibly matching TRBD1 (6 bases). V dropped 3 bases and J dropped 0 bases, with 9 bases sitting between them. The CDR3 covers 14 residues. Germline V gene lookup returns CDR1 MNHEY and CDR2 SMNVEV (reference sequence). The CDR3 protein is CASSFDRSSYEQYF. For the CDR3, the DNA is TGTGCCAGCAGTTTTGACAGGAGCTCCTACGAGCAGTACTTC.

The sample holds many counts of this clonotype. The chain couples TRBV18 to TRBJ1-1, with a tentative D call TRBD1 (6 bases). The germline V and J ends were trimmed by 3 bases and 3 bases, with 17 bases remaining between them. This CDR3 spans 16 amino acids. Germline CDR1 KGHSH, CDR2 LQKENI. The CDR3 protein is CASSPRQDGGDTEAFF. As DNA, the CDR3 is TGTGCCAGCTCACCCCGACAGGACGGAGGGGACACTGAAGCTTTCTTT.

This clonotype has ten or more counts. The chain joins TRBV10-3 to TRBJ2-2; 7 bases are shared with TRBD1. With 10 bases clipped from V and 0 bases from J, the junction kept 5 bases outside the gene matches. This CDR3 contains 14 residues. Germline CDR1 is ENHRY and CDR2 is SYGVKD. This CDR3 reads CATRGTTNTGELFF. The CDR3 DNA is TGTGCCACCAGGGGGACGACGAACACCGGGGAGCTGTTTTTT.

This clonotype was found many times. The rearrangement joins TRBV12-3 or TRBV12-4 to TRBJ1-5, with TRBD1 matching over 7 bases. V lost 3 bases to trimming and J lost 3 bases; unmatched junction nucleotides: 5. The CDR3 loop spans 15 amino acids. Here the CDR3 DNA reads TGTGCCAGCAGTTTTGGACAGGCTAACAATCAGCCCCAGCATTTT. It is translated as CASSFGQANNQPQHF.

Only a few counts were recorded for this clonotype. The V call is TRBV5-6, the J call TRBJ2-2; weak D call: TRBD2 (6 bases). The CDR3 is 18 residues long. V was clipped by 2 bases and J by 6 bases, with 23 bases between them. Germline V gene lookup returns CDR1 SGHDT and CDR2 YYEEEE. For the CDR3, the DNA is TGTGCCAGCAGCTTTAATTTTCTCGATCGGACTACGGCCGGGGAGCTGTTTTTT. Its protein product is CASSFNFLDRTTAGELFF.

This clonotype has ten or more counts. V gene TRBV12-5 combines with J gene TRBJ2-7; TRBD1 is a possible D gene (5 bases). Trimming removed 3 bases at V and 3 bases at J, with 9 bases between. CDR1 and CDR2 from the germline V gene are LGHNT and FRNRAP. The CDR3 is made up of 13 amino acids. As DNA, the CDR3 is TGTGCTAGTGGTTTACAGGATTTCTACGAGCAGTACTTC. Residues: CASGLQDFYEQYF.

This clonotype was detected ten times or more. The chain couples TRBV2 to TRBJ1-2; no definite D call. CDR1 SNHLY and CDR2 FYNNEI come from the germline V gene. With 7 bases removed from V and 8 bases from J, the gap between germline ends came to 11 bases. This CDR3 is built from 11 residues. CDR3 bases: TGTGCCAGCACTAGGTTGGGAGGCTACACCTTC. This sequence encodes CASTRLGGYTF.

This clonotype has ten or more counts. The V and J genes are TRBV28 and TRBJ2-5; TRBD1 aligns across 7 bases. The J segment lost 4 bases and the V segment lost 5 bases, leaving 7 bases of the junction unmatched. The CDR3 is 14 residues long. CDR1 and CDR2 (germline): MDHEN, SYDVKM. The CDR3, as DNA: TGTGCCAGCAGTCTGCAGGGGGTCCCAGAGACCCAGTACTTC. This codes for CASSLQGVPETQYF.

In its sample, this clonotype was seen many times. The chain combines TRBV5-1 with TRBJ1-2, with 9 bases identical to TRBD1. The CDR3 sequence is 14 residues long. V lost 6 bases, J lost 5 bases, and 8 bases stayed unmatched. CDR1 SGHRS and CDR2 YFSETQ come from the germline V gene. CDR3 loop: CASTPGTGNYGYTF. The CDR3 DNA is TGCGCCAGCACTCCCGGGACAGGGAATTATGGCTACACCTTC.

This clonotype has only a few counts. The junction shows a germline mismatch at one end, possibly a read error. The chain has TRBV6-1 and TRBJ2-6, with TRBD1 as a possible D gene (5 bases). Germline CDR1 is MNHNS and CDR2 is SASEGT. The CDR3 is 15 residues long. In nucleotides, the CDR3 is TGTGCCAGCAGTGATTCCGTCTCTGGGGCCAACGTCCTGAGTTTC. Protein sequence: CASSDSVSGANVLSF.

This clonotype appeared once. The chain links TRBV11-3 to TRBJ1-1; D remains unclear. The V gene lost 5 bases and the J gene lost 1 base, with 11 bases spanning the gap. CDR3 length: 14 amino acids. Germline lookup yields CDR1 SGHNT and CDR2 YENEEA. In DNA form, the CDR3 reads TGTGCCAGCAGCACTGCACGGGGGAACACTGAAGCTTTCTTT. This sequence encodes CASSTARGNTEAFF.